This TCR beta chain was retrieved from a study of blood T cell repertoires in COVID-19. At the level of the study: Both acute and convalescent COVID-19 samples were obtained from the United States, Italy and Spain. PBMCs, B-cell-depleted T cells, or T cells were the source of the cDNA or gDNA that made up the material.

The CDR3 runs 17 residues. The V and J ends lost 5 bases and 0 bases respectively, with 17 bases between them. Germline values: CDR1 LNHDA, CDR2 SQIVND (reference sequence). Original analysis: The assay estimated nucleated cells by amplifying reference gene primers. The assay was immunoSEQ multiplex PCR, and TCRdb's table has in-frame clones only and misses some. V and J calls and clone size are copied from that table; D and trimming were computed from the DNA. The top ten hold approximately 0.95% of the sample, which has under 40,000 clones, more than 80% seen once. Sequencing was done on a sample of peripheral blood. This sequence joins TRBV19 and TRBJ2-1; D is perhaps TRBD1 (6 bases). This sequence was found in a male donor with active COVID-19. The CDR3: CASSVGQHDNSYNEQFF. The CDR3 DNA is TGTGCCAGTAGTGTCGGACAGCACGATAACTCCTACAATGAGCAGTTCTTC.